These T cell receptor beta chains were read from a single sample in a study of glioma-infiltrating T cells. In TCRdb, the multiplex PCR reads were re-called with MiXCR into one record per CDR3 protein. The data contain about 130,000 distinct CDR3 sequences, roughly 24% of them singletons. Sequencing was done on a sample of glioma tissue, nonneoplastic brain tissue, or PBMCs (not recorded which). These receptors came from a human donor with low-grade glioma or glioblastoma, undergoing nonglioma brain surgery, or in good health (not recorded which). The CDR3 runs from the conserved cysteine through the conserved F or W. Fields, in order: J gene, V gene, CDR3 length, CDR3 protein.

>TRBJ2-7|TRBV20-1|15
CSAAGLAGVKNEQYF
>TRBJ1-1|TRBV6-1|14
CASSDMVPDTEAFF
>TRBJ2-7|TRBV4-3|14
CASSQERQGVEQYF
>TRBJ2-3|TRBV5-1|15
CASSVRDTRTDTQYF
>TRBJ2-6|TRBV4-1|19
CASSLWTASYSSGGNVLTF
>TRBJ2-3|TRBV6-1|18
CASSLRAIAGENTDTQYF
>TRBJ2-1|TRBV28|12
CASRGSYNEQFF
>TRBJ1-1|TRBV19|15
CASSNRGVGGTEAFF
>TRBJ2-3|TRBV3-1|19
CASSQAPLQLADHTDTQYF
>TRBJ2-3|TRBV28|10
CAIGRDTQYF
>TRBJ1-5|TRBV28|12
CASIQGNQPQHF
>TRBJ2-1|TRBV16|14
CASSQSVTRTEQFF
>TRBJ2-7|TRBV19|14
CASSTQGLVNEQYF
>TRBJ2-3|TRBV4-1|15
CASRQNPGSTDTQYF
>TRBJ1-1|TRBV7-9|11
CAIRADTEAFF
>TRBJ2-7|TRBV28|12
CASSLSAYEQYF
>TRBJ1-5|TRBV4-2|18
CASRQDAGTPYSNQPQHF
>TRBJ2-1|TRBV14|15
CASSRSLAGVGEQFF
>TRBJ2-3|TRBV20-1|21
CSALKKRGVRWEDPSTDTQYF
>TRBJ2-7|TRBV6-2/TRBV6-3|12
CASDRGAYEQYF
>TRBJ2-7|TRBV12-3/TRBV12-4|15
CASRFLDSHSYEQYF
>TRBJ2-1|TRBV6-1|14
CASSRQFPDNEQFF
>TRBJ2-1|TRBV28|16
CASREKRVSSYNEQFF
>TRBJ2-1|TRBV7-2|17
CASSLLPPGTSRNEQFF
>TRBJ2-5|TRBV12-5|12
CATATGQETQYF
>TRBJ2-5|TRBV7-2|17
CASSLRQGSPSQGTQYF
>TRBJ1-2|TRBV28|15
CASSSSDNFNYGYTF
>TRBJ2-3|TRBV5-4|16
CASSPPDRVPTDTQYF
>TRBJ2-7|TRBV24-1|13
CATSHSDLKEQYF
>TRBJ2-7|TRBV27|13
CASRGLDWYEQYF
>TRBJ2-3|TRBV25-1|14
CASSTDKRGDTQYF
>TRBJ2-2|TRBV19|15
CASSKLTKNTGELFF
>TRBJ2-2|TRBV14|13
CASSQYGSGELFF
>TRBJ2-1|TRBV3-1|16
CASSRPRGEGTNEQFF
>TRBJ2-7|TRBV12-3/TRBV12-4|13
CASSAARTYEQYF
>TRBJ2-2|TRBV4-2|16
CASSSRIAANTGELFF
>TRBJ1-1|TRBV20-1|12
CSARVGGGKAFF
>TRBJ1-6|TRBV5-4|16
CASSLLQGNLPSPLHF
>TRBJ1-5|TRBV5-1|15
CASSLSGQVNQPQHF
>TRBJ1-5|TRBV27|16
CASSLSLGDSNQPQHF
>TRBJ2-5|TRBV3-1|16
CASSQSEYDMKETQYF
>TRBJ2-7|TRBV6-1|14
CASSRGGTAYEQYF
>TRBJ2-7|TRBV4-3|14
CASSQDLRTNEQYF
>TRBJ2-6|TRBV3-1|18
CASSPPARGTSGANVLTF
>TRBJ1-5|TRBV19|15
CASRQDRASNQPQHF
>TRBJ1-3|TRBV4-1|10
CASGQNTIYF
>TRBJ1-2|TRBV5-1|13
CASSMDTRYGYTF
>TRBJ2-1|TRBV27|11
CASSYRREQFF
>TRBJ2-3|TRBV6-2/TRBV6-3|14
CASTGLAGTDTQYF
>TRBJ2-4|TRBV27|16
CASSLSAGEYENIQYF
>TRBJ2-5|TRBV6-1|14
CACTIPAEQETQYF
>TRBJ2-1|TRBV15|17
CATSSEVLLAVGAEQFF
>TRBJ2-7|TRBV4-3|14
CASSRTHRDYEQYF
>TRBJ2-3|TRBV9|15
CASSPRTILTDTQYF
>TRBJ2-7|TRBV7-9|13
CASSLPRSYEQYF